The TCR beta chain described here comes from a study of patients and donors after allogeneic stem cell transplantation. Using its own MiXCR run on the RT-PCR reads, TCRdb lists one record per CDR3 protein. The sample lists some 960,000 distinct CDR3 sequences; about a sixth were seen once. The TCR originated in a human donor who was either an allogeneic HSCT recipient or a stem cell or donor lymphocyte infusion donor (not recorded which). It is not recorded whose cells these are; they may come from a transplant donor. The sample was blood, either unsorted or a sorted T cell fraction (not recorded which).

The CDR3 DNA reads as TGTGCCAGCAGTTTGGGACGCACGCAAGAGCAGTTCTTC. Protein sequence: CASSLGRTQEQFF. This chain links TRBV27 with TRBJ2-1; D possibly matches TRBD1 or TRBD2 (5 bases each). Germline assignment: CDR1 MNHEY and CDR2 SMNVEV (reference sequence). The CDR3 contains 13 residues. The V gene lost 3 bases and the J gene lost 10 bases, with 13 bases spanning the gap.